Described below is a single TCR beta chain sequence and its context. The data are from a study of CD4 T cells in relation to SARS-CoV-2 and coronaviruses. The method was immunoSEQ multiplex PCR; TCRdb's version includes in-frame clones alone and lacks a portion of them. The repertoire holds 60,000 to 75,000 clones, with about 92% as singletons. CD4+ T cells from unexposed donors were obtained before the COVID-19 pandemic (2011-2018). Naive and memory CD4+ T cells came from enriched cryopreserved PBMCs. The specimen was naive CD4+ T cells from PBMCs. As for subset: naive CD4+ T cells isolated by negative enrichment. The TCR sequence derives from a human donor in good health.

The DNA of the CDR3 is TGTGCCAGCAGCTCCGCCTCCGGGACTACCTCCTACGAGCAGTACTTC. This codes for CASSSASGTTSYEQYF. The chain joins TRBV5-4 to TRBJ2-7, with 7 bases fitting TRBD2. Germline V CDR1 and CDR2: SGHNT, YYREEE (reference sequence). The CDR3 loop spans 16 amino acids. The J segment lost 0 bases and the V segment lost 3 bases, leaving 9 bases of the junction unmatched.